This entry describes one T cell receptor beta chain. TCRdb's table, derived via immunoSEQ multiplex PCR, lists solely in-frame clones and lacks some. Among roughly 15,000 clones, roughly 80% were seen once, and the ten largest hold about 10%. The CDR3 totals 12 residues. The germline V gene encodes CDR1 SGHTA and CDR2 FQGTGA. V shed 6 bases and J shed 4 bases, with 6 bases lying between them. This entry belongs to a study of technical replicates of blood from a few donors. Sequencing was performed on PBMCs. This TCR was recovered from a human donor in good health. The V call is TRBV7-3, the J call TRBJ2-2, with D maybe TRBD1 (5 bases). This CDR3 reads CASRTGTGELFF. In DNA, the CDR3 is TGTGCCAGCAGAACAGGCACCGGGGAGCTGTTTTTT. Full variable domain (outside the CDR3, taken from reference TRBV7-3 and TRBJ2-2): GAGVSQTPSNKVTEKGKYVELRCDPISGHTALYWYRQSLGQGPEFLIYFQGTGAADDSGLPNDRFFAVRPEGSVSTLKIQRTERGDSAVYLCASRTGTGELFFGEGSRLTVL.